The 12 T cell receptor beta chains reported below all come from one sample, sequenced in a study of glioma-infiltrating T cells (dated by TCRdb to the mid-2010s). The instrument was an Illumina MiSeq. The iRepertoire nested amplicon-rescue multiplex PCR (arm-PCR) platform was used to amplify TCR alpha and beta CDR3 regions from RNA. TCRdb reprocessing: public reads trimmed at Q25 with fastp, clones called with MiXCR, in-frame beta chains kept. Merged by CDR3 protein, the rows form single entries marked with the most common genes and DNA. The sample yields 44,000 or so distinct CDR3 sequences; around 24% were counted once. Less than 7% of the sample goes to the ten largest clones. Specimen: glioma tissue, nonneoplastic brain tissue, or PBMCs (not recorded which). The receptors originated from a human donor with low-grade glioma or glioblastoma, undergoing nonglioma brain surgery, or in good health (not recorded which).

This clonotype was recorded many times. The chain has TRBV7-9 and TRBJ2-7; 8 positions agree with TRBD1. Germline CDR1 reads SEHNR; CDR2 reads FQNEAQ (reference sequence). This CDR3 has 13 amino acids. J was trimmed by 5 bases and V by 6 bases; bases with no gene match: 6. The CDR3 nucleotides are TGTGCCAGCAGTCAGGGGGCACAGGACGAGCAGTACTTC. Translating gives CASSQGAQDEQYF.

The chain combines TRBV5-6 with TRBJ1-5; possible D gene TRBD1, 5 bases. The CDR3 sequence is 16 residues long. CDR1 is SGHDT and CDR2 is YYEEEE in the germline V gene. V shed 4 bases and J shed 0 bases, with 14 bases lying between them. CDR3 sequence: CASSDRHSTSNQPQHF. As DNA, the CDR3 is TGTGCCAGCAGCGACAGACATTCAACTAGCAATCAGCCCCAGCATTTT.

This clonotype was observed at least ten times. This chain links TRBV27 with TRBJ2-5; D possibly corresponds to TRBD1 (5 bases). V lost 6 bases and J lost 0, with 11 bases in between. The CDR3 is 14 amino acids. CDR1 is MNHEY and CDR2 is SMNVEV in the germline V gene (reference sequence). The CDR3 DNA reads TGTGCCAGCAGGGCGACAGATAACCAAGAGACCCAGTACTTC. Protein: CASRATDNQETQYF.

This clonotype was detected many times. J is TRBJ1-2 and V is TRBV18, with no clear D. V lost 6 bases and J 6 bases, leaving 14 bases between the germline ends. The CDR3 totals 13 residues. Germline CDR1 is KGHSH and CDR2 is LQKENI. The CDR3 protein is CASSLTEENGYTF. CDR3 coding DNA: TGTGCCAGCTCCCTCACAGAGGAGAATGGCTACACCTTC.

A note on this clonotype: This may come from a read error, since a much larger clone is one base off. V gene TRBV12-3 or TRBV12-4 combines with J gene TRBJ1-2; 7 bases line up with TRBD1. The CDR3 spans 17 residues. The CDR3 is CASSFLTGFRPNYSYTF. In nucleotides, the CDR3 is TGTGCCAGCAGTTTTCTGACAGGGTTCAGACCGAACTATAGCTACACCTTC.

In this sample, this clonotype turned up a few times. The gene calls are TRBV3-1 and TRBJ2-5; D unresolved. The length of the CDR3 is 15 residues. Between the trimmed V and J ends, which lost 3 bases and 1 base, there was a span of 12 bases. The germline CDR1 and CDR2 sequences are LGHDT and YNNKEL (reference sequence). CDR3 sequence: CASSHGSRLQETQYF. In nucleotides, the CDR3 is TGTGCCAGCAGCCACGGCTCAAGGCTCCAAGAGACCCAGTACTTC.

Written as DNA, the CDR3 is TGTGCCAGCAGGAGACAGGAGAGCGGGCGTGAGGCCCAGTACTTC. Its protein is CASRRQESGREAQYF. The chain is built from TRBV5-6 and TRBJ2-5; D is tentatively TRBD1 or TRBD2 (6 bases each). Germline V gives CDR1 SGHDT, CDR2 YYEEEE. V gave up 5 bases and J gave up 9 bases, with 23 bases separating them. CDR3 length: 15 amino acids.

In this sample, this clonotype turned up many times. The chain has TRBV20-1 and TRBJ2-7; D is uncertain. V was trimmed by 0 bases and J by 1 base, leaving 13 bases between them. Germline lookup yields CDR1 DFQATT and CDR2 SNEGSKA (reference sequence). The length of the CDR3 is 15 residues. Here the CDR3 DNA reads TGCAGTGCTAGAGATCTAAGAGACTCATCCTACGAGCAGTACTTC. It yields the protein CSARDLRDSSYEQYF.

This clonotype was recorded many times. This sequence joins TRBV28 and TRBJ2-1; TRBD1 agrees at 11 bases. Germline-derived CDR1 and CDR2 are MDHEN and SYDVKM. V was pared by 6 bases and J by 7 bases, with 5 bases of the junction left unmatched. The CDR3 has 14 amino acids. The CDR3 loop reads CASRGQGVLNEQFF. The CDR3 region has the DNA TGTGCCAGCAGGGGACAGGGGGTTTTGAATGAGCAGTTCTTC.

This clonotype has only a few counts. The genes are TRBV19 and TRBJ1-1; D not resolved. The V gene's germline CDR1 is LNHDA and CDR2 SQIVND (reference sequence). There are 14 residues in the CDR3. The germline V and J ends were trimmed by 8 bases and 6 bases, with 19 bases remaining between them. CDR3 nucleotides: TGTGCCAGTCAAACCCCTGGAGGCGGACCTGAAGCTTTCTTT. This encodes CASQTPGGGPEAFF.

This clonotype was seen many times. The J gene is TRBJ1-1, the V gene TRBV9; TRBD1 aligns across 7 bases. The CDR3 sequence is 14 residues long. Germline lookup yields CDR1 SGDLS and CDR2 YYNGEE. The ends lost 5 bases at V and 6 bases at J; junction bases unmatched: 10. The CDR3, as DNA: TGTGCCAGCAGATCCGGACAGGTTGGCGCTGAAGCTTTCTTT. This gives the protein CASRSGQVGAEAFF.

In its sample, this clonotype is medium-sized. DNA of the CDR3: TGTGCCAGCAGTGACTCCACCAAAGCTTTCTTT. Protein sequence: CASSDSTKAFF. The genes are TRBV6-1 and TRBJ1-1; D not resolved. The germline CDR1 and CDR2 sequences are MNHNS and SASEGT. The CDR3 contains 11 residues. The V gene lost 3 bases and the J gene lost 9 bases, with 8 bases spanning the gap.